Listed below are T cell receptor beta chains from one sample, sequenced in a study of CD8 T cells in Susac syndrome. Via MiXCR, TCRdb re-called the immunoSEQ multiplex PCR reads, giving one row per CDR3 protein. The sample includes some 130,000 distinct CDR3 sequences, 95% of them seen just once. Specimen: CD8+ T cells from PBMCs. All receptors come from a human donor with Susac syndrome. CDR3s leave out the opening cysteine and the closing phenylalanine or tryptophan. The order of the fields is D gene, CDR3 length, V gene, J gene, CDR3 protein. The D gene is left open where the match is weak.

D: -
length: 14
V: TRBV9
J: TRBJ2-6
CDR3: ASSVAGGLGQNVLT

D: -
length: 13
V: TRBV27
J: TRBJ2-1
CDR3: ASSSTTDNYNEQF

D: -
length: 11
V: TRBV5-4
J: TRBJ2-1
CDR3: ASSPLIQGEQF

D: -
length: 10
V: TRBV30
J: TRBJ1-1
CDR3: AWITGYTEAF

D: -
length: 12
V: TRBV27
J: TRBJ1-5
CDR3: ASSLAASNQPQH

D: -
length: 13
V: TRBV29-1
J: TRBJ2-1
CDR3: SVEKDGSSYNEQF

D: -
length: 13
V: TRBV24-1
J: TRBJ2-6
CDR3: ATSETGTGANVLT

D: -
length: 12
V: TRBV28
J: TRBJ2-1
CDR3: ASSLGGTYNEQF

D: -
length: 12
V: TRBV13
J: TRBJ1-2
CDR3: ASSRGRTNYGYT

D: -
length: 13
V: TRBV10-2
J: TRBJ1-2
CDR3: ASSEHRVPNYGYT

D: -
length: 10
V: TRBV10-2
J: TRBJ2-7
CDR3: ASSEFSYEQY

D: -
length: 12
V: TRBV5-1
J: TRBJ2-3
CDR3: ASRELGGADTQY

D: -
length: 15
V: TRBV9
J: TRBJ2-7
CDR3: ASSVAPGQVSSYEQY

D: -
length: 12
V: TRBV9
J: TRBJ2-7
CDR3: ASSVGVPAYEQY

D: -
length: 11
V: TRBV12-3/TRBV12-4
J: TRBJ2-7
CDR3: ASSFERNYEQY

D: TRBD1
length: 12
V: TRBV12-3/TRBV12-4
J: TRBJ2-7
CDR3: ASSPDRGHYEQY

D: TRBD1
length: 11
V: TRBV9
J: TRBJ1-5
CDR3: ASSGRGGQPQH

D: -
length: 8
V: TRBV20-1
J: TRBJ1-2
CDR3: SASGYGYT

D: TRBD1
length: 15
V: TRBV12-3/TRBV12-4
J: TRBJ2-6
CDR3: ASSSLDRSSGANVLT

D: -
length: 11
V: TRBV27
J: TRBJ1-2
CDR3: ASRPGVLYGYT

D: -
length: 14
V: TRBV6-1
J: TRBJ2-2
CDR3: ASSPEQGANTGELF

D: -
length: 12
V: TRBV5-6
J: TRBJ2-5
CDR3: ASSLDDYQETQY

D: -
length: 11
V: TRBV9
J: TRBJ1-2
CDR3: ASSVEAEQGYT

D: -
length: 12
V: TRBV27
J: TRBJ2-3
CDR3: ASSFGWATDTQY

D: -
length: 12
V: TRBV5-1
J: TRBJ2-5
CDR3: ASKQDQAGETQY

D: TRBD2
length: 12
V: TRBV12-3/TRBV12-4
J: TRBJ2-7
CDR3: ASSFLAGVGEQY

D: -
length: 13
V: TRBV4-1
J: TRBJ1-1
CDR3: ASSQGGGWLSEAF

D: -
length: 13
V: TRBV12-3/TRBV12-4
J: TRBJ2-7
CDR3: ASSPSAGLSYEQY